This TCR beta chain was documented in a study of identical twins. The J segment lost 4 bases and the V segment lost 8 bases, leaving 7 bases of the junction unmatched. This CDR3 comprises 13 residues. Germline CDR1 is MNHNS and CDR2 is SASEGT. Unique molecular identifiers were present on cDNA, and template switching added a universal primer site. Using its own MiXCR run on the 5' RACE reads, TCRdb lists one record per CDR3 protein. This repertoire shows about 210,000 distinct CDR3 sequences, roughly 9.4% found once; its top ten account for just over 5%. The sample consisted of memory (CD45RO+) T cells sorted from blood. The rearrangement joins TRBV6-1 to TRBJ1-2; 7 bases line up with TRBD1. This TCR was recovered from a woman younger than 35 in good health. This CDR3 reads CASRTTGVYGYTF. The CDR3 DNA reads TGTGCCAGCCGAACCACAGGGGTCTATGGCTACACCTTC.